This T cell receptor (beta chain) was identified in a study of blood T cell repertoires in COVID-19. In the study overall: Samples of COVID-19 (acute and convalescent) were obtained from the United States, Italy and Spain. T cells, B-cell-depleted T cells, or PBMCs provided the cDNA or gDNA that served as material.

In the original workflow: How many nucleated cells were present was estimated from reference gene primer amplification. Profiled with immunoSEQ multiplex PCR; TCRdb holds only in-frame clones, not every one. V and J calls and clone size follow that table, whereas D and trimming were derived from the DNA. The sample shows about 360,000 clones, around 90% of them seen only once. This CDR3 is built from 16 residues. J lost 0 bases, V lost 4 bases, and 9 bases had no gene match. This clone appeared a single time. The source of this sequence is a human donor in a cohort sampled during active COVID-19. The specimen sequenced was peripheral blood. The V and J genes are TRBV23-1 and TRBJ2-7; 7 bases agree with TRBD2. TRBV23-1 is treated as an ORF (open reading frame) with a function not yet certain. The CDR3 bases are TGCGCCAGCAGTCCCCCGGCCCAGCGGGACTCCTACGAGCAGTACTTC. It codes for CASSPPAQRDSYEQYF.